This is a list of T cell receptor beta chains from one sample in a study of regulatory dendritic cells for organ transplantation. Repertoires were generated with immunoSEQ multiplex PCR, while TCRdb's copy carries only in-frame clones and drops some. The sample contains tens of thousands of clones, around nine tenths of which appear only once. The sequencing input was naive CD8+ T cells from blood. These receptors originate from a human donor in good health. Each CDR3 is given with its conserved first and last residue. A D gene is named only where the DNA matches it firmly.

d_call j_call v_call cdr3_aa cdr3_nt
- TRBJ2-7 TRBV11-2 CASSLSEQYF TGTGCCAGCAGCCTTAGCGAGCAGTACTTC
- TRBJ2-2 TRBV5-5 CASSREGMNTGELFF TGTGCCAGCAGCCGAGAAGGGATGAACACCGGGGAGCTGTTTTTT
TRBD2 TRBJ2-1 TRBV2 CASPSSGRASSSYNEQFF TGTGCCAGCCCTTCTAGCGGGAGGGCCTCCAGCTCCTACAATGAGCAGTTCTTC
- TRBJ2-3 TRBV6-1 CASRETWTSRF TGTGCCAGCAGAGAAACGTGGACCAGCCGGTTT
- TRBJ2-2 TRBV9 CASSVNRENMATGELFF TGTGCCAGCAGCGTTAACAGGGAAAATATGGCCACCGGGGAGCTGTTTTTT
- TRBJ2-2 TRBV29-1 CSVDSSTGELFF TGCAGCGTTGATTCTAGCACCGGGGAGCTGTTTTTT
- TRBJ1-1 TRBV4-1 CASSQAGPRENTEAFF TGCGCCAGCAGTCAAGCAGGACCTCGGGAGAACACTGAAGCTTTCTTT
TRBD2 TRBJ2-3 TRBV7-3 CASSGTSGHTDTQYF TGTGCCAGCAGCGGGACTAGCGGCCACACAGATACGCAGTATTTT
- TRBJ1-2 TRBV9 CASSVDKINYGYTF TGTGCCAGCAGCGTAGATAAAATTAACTATGGCTACACCTTC
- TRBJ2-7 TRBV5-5 CASSVRTSYEQYF TGTGCCAGCAGCGTGAGGACCTCCTACGAGCAGTACTTC
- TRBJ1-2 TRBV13 CASSLGLQPGYGYTF TGTGCCAGCAGCTTAGGCTTGCAACCGGGATATGGCTACACCTTC
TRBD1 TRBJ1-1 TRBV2 CASGGVPGQIDLAFF TGTGCCAGCGGGGGGGTACCGGGACAGATAGACCTAGCTTTCTTT
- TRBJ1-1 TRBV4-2 CASSQGRSNTEAFF TGTGCCAGCAGCCAAGGGCGATCGAACACTGAAGCTTTCTTT
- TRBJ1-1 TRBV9 CASSVDAGSEAFF TGTGCCAGCAGCGTAGATGCGGGATCTGAAGCTTTCTTT